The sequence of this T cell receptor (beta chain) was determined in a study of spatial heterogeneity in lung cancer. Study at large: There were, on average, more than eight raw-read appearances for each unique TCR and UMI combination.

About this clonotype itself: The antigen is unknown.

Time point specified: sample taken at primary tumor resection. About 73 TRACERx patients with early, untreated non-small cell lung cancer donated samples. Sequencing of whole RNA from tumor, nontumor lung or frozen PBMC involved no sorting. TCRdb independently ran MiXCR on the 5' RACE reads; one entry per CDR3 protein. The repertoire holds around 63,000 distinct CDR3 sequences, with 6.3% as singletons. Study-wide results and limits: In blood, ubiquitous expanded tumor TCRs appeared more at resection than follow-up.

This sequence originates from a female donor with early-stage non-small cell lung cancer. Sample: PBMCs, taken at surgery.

The chain's CDR3 is CASSLIPRSSSTDTQYF. CDR3 in DNA: TGTGCCAGCAGTTTAATCCCCAGGAGTTCTAGCACAGATACGCAGTATTTT. This chain joins TRBV12-3 or TRBV12-4 and TRBJ2-3; D remains unclear. There are 17 residues in the CDR3. V shed 2 bases and J shed 0 bases, with 15 bases lying between them.